This T cell receptor (beta chain) was retrieved from a study of control samples from healthy donors and cancer patients. Libraries were prepared by immunoSEQ multiplex PCR; TCRdb keeps only in-frame clonotypes and omits some of them. The sample contains roughly 220,000 clones, roughly 94% of which appear only once. Germline CDR1 is MNHEY and CDR2 is SVGAGI. The CDR3 contains 14 residues. Trimming removed 4 bases from V and 0 bases from J, with 10 bases in between. This chain joins TRBV6-5 and TRBJ2-7; D unclear. Sequenced: blood. The source of this sequence is a man aged 45-60 years in good health. The CDR3 region has the DNA TGTGCCAGCAGTTTCGGCTCTGACTCCTACGAGCAGTACTTC. Translation gives CASSFGSDSYEQYF.